This T cell receptor beta chain was observed in a study of blood T cell repertoires in COVID-19. Authors' methods: Estimated nucleated cell counts came from reference gene primer amplification. Assay: immunoSEQ multiplex PCR; the TCRdb copy retains only in-frame clones and omits some. V, J and clone size are those of that table, while D and trimming were read from the DNA. The sample comprises approximately 200,000 clones, 80% to 90% of which are singletons, and over 9.5% rests with the top ten. Participants were aged about 18 to 90 years, lived in 25 or so US areas, and enrolled virtually. Sequences were obtained from PBMCs or T cells enriched from blood (not recorded which). This clonotype was sampled from a man aged 35 to 55 who had recovered from COVID-19.

DNA of the CDR3: TGTGCCAGCCGGAGGGATAACTATGGCTACACCTTC. This gives the protein CASRRDNYGYTF. The V gene is TRBV2, the J gene TRBJ1-2; unclear D gene. CDR1 and CDR2 (germline): SNHLY, FYNNEI. The CDR3 extends over 12 amino acids. Trimming left V 8 bases short and J 1 base short, with 8 bases between.